This T cell receptor beta chain was sequenced in a study of CD8+CD57+ T cells in acquired aplastic anemia (dated by TCRdb to the late 2010s). Context from the whole study: Extracted DNA from sorted CD4+ and CD8+ cells averaged approximately 3 ug, ranging from roughly 0.17 to 30 ug. Healthy donor samples averaged approximately 10 million reads for CD4+ and 11 million to 14 million for CD8+ cells. Paper-wide results and their limitations: Roughly 30 CD8+ CDR3 sequences were shared between patients and controls but appeared highly expressed in patients and within their immunodominant clones. Patients and healthy controls showed no significant difference in CD8+ Simpson's diversity (P=0.060).

Profiling of TCR beta VDJ combinations and CDR3 sequences used genomic DNA as the template. TCR repertoire sequencing was run on an Illumina HiSeq 2000. The authors' analysis ran thus. Repertoire assessment relied on Simpson's diversity index, CDR3 size and DJ length profiles, and TRBV/TRBJ rearrangement plots. The most abundant DNA sequence in the deep sequencing data was defined as the immunodominant clone. CDR3 amino acid sequences were screened for sharing across subjects and compared with published repertoires and the VDJdb database. TCRdb itself trimmed the public reads at Q25 with fastp, ran MiXCR and retained productive beta chains. Identical CDR3 protein sequences are pooled into one entry, listed with their most common genes and DNA. The V and J calls were determined by TCRdb, not by the authors. In this sample the table shows some 410,000 distinct CDR3 sequences, under 80% of which occur a single time. The ten largest clones capture 3.5% to 4.5% of the sample.

In this study, sorted CD4+ and CD8+ T cells from the blood of healthy subjects and of severe aplastic anemia patients had their TCR repertoires deep-sequenced. Ficoll-Paque density gradient centrifugation was used to isolate peripheral blood mononuclear cells. CD4+ and CD8+ T cells were sorted by FACS or magnetic beads before DNA extraction. Worth noting for this clonotype: No antigen is known for it. The junction departs from germline at one end; a sequencing error may be responsible.

CDR1 and CDR2 are drawn from the germline V gene: SGHVS, FQNEAQ. Spanning cysteine to phenylalanine, the CDR3 consists of 13 amino acids. The only DNA kept is the CDR3, 39 bases in frame from the first base. The sequencing input was sorted CD4+, CD8+, or CD8+CD57+ T cells (not recorded which) from PBMCs. The receptor comes from a human donor in good health, serving as a control. The sequence is built from TRBV7-8 and TRBJ2-6, and the D gene may be TRBD1, 5 bases matching. CDR3 reads: CASSLTAWNTEAF. The nucleotide sequence reads as follows: TGTGCCAGCAGCTTGACAGCCTGGAACACTGAAGCTTTC.